Sequencing of this T cell receptor beta chain was carried out in a study of shared clonotypes between healthy human individuals (dated by TCRdb to the early 2020s). About the full investigation: The cohort comprised a couple of women and a few men aged 18 to 49 years. For each donor, three plates each were used for CD4 naive and CD4 memory, two plates were used for CD8 naive, and one plate was used for CD8 memory. To estimate repertoire size and how much clonotypes are shared between individuals, the study performed deep sequencing of blood TCR repertoires from five healthy adults. To increase sequencing depth and limit assay-specific biases, different laboratories used diverse techniques to prepare libraries and sequence TCR repertoires. Between about 0.8 and 9 billion PBMCs per donor were obtained by leukapheresis.

Beyond this particular receptor, the publication reports: Only blood was sampled, and tissue TCR repertoires likely differ from those in blood. When several donors were compared, the shared fraction of clonotypes was about 5% for naive CD4, approximately 3.3% for naive CD8, roughly 2.3% for memory CD4, and less than 0.5% for memory CD8. Naive subsets generally had larger estimated clonotype richness than memory subsets. Based on pairwise subsampling, the degree of clonotype sharing among donors was expected to be affected by sequencing depth. Because the study included only a small number of donors, the genetic and exposure-history diversity represented was limited. Incomplete sequencing was indicated by rarefaction of sorted-subset datasets, despite the large sequencing depth. Higher generation probabilities were observed for clonotypes shared by all four sorted-subset donors than for non-shared clonotypes.

Using the deep immunoSEQ assay, TCR CDR3 regions were amplified from genomic DNA by multiplex PCR. Genomic DNA extracted from each cell subset was distributed evenly over all wells of several immunoSEQ 96-well plates, and each plate served as one replicate. For sorted subsets, each replicate PCR was loaded with 200 ng genomic DNA, equivalent to 30,000 to 35,000 T cell genomes. Purified libraries were measured with a Qubit 3.0 fluorometer, size-checked on a Bioanalyzer 2100, and measured again with the KAPA Library Quantification kit. Each immunoSEQ 96-well plate was sequenced on its own single-read 150-cycle Illumina NextSeq 550 flow cell. On the authors' methods: Because only junctional sequences without quality scores were contained in the immunoSEQ output, filtering matching that applied to full-length reads could not be performed. Sequences were annotated with PyIR, a Python wrapper for IgBLAST v1.9, using IMGT germline references to assign V/J genes and CDR3. Any read was removed if the V/J assignment was weak (E-value above 1e-6), the CDR3 was missing, or the read contained stop codons, out-of-frame junctions, or ambiguous translated residues. V3J clonotypes were defined as sequences sharing the same inferred V gene, J gene, and CDR3 amino acid sequence. Percentage overlap between repertoires was computed as shared unique clonotypes divided by the size of the smaller repertoire. Three approaches were used to assess repertoire richness: RTK rarefaction, the Chao1 estimator, and Recon v2.1 estimates of unobserved clonotypes. For all TCRbeta clonotypes obtained by the gDNA method from a handful of donors, generation probabilities were computed with OLGA. TCRdb limited this immuneACCESS table to in-frame rearrangements with V and J called. A share of clones is missing; checked studies link under half to unresolved V genes, and the rest is unexplained. That table supplies the V and J calls and clone size; D and trimming were determined from the DNA. In all, the sample holds around 200,000 clones, and around 63% of those were seen once. More than 9% of the sample is in the top ten clones.

Healthy HIV-negative adults with no recently reported acute infections or vaccinations were included as donors. Only Caucasian adults living in Nashville, Tennessee, USA were represented among the donors. CD4+ T cells were enriched through magnetic negative selection, after which naive cells were positively selected on CD45RA and the remaining negative fraction served as the memory subset. Blood was collected by leukapheresis, and PBMCs were isolated by Ficoll-Histopaque density gradient centrifugation and then cryopreserved in liquid nitrogen vapor phase. Analytical flow cytometry was used to check the purity and quantity of each magnetically sorted T cell population. Genomic DNA was isolated from each sorted fraction and quantified by UV absorbance on a Nanodrop 2000c. From the cysteine up to the phenylalanine, the CDR3 has a length of 18 residues. Only the CDR3 part of the read is kept: 54 bases, read in frame from the first base. V gives up 1 base and J gives up 0 bases, and the segment between their germline ends measures 14 bases. CDR1 and CDR2 were assigned from the germline V gene as SGHRS and YFSETQ.

As regards this clone: What this receptor recognizes is not known. Per-nucleotide qualities are absent, and no much larger clonotype sits a single base away.

The specimen sequenced was memory CD4+ T cells sorted from blood. Read against the paper, the sample's cell subset or site label means: CD45RA-negative fraction. The sequence came from a man aged 25 to 40 in good health. The sequence links TRBV5-1 to TRBJ2-6, with no confident D gene call. The CDR3 loop reads CASSLFGQLASGANVLTF. The nucleotide sequence reads as follows: TGCGCCAGCAGCTTGTTCGGGCAGTTGGCCTCTGGGGCCAACGTCCTGACTTTC.